This T cell receptor (beta chain) was identified in a study of T cells in localized non-small cell lung cancer (dated by TCRdb to the early 2020s). Describing the broader study: The study examined T cell repertoires in 200 to 300 patients with early-stage NSCLC and compared tumors with uninvolved tumor-adjacent lungs. The cohort was made up of around 240 treatment-naive NSCLC patients whose localized lung tumors had been resected. A mean age of around 69 years was recorded for the NSCLC patients, of whom under 150 were male and 85 to 110 were female.

The immunoSEQ Assay was used to sequence TCR beta CDR3 regions from DNA. The original pipeline was this. To compute T cell density, TCR beta template counts were normalized to usable DNA, which was estimated by amplifying housekeeping genes. Richness was estimated using the preseqR package, with extrapolation to 400,000 templates for PBMC samples and to 120,000 templates for tissue samples. Clonality was calculated as one minus Pielou's evenness. Tissue-enriched TCRs were identified by differential abundance testing using productive amino-acid clonotypes, minimum total count 5 and alpha 0.1. Repertoire overlap between compartments was quantified with the Jaccard Index and Morisita Overlap Index. GLIPH grouped TCR beta CDR3s together with public tetramer-defined viral CDR3s, and a viral motif had to include at least three viral sequences and show V-gene enrichment. TCRdb retrieved this table from immuneACCESS and kept in-frame rearrangements only. Not all clones are present; in checked studies, unresolved V genes account for under half, and no reason is known for the remainder. V and J calls and clone size come straight from that table; D and trimming were deduced from the DNA. The sample data list 40,000 to 50,000 clones, and about nine tenths of these were observed just once. Of the sample, about 2.6% falls within the top ten clones.

General conclusions and limits of the study: Higher T cell density in blood was associated with longer overall survival, whereas higher clonality in adjacent lung was associated with shorter survival. Since the design was exploratory, TCR variables were selected using unadjusted p-values with no false-discovery rate correction. Because multi-region sequencing of the tumors was not done, intratumor heterogeneity could not be ruled out. Uninvolved tumor-adjacent lung showed the highest T cell clonality, higher than tumor, which suggests more focused antigenic responses in the uninvolved tumor-adjacent lung. A median of around 57 of the top 100 tumor clones turned up in the paired uninvolved adjacent lung, and around 27 of those clones also ranked among the top 100 of that same adjacent lung.

Measured from the cysteine to the phenylalanine, the CDR3 is 17 residues long. This entry keeps only the CDR3 DNA: 51 bases, framed from base 1. Trimming takes 5 bases off V and 4 bases off J; junction bases not matched to a gene: 10. In the germline V gene, CDR1 corresponds to SGHTA and CDR2 to FQGNSA. As concerns this clone: Its antigen is unknown. No per-base quality is available; no much larger clone lies one base away.

At diagnosis, peripheral blood, uninvolved tumor-adjacent lung and tumor were collected and stored as a combination of fresh-frozen and FFPE material. For TCR repertoire profiling, the blood samples were analyzed as peripheral blood mononuclear cells. The chain links TRBV7-2 with TRBJ1-3; TRBD1 aligns with 11 central bases. This material consisted of peripheral blood, taken before any cancer treatment. This TCR was sampled from a female donor over 55 with stage I squamous cell lung carcinoma. The bases read TGTGCCAGCAGCGTCTACGGGACAGGGGGGGACGGAAACACCATATATTTT. This yields the protein CASSVYGTGGDGNTIYF.